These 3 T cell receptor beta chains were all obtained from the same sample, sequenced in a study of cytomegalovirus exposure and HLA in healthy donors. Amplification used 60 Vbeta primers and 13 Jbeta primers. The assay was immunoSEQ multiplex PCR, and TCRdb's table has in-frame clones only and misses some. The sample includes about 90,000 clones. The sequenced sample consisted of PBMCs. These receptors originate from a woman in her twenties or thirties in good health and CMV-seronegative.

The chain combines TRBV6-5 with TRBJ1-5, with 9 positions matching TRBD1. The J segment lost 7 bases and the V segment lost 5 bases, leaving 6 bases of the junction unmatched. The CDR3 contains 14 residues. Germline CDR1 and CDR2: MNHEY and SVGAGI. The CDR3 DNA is TGTGCCAGCAGTGACGGGACAGGGATGCAGCCCCAGCATTTT. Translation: CASSDGTGMQPQHF.

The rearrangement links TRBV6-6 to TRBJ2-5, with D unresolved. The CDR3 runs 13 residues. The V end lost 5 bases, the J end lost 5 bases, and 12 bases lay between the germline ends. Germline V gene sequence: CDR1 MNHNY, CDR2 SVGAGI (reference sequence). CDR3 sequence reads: CASSHVRRETQYF. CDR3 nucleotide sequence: TGTGCCAGCAGTCACGTCCGCCGGGAGACCCAGTACTTC.

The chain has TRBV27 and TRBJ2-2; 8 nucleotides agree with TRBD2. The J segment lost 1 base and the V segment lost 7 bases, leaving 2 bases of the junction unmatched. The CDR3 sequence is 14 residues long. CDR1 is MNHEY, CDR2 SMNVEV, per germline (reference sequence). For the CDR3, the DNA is TGTGCCAGCAAGGCGGGAGGGAACACCGGGGAGCTGTTTTTT. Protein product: CASKAGGNTGELFF.